This T cell receptor beta chain was identified during a study of CD8+CD57+ T cells in acquired aplastic anemia. This clonotype appeared many times. This CDR3 has 16 residues. Unmatched junction bases numbered 6, after V lost 2 bases and J lost 2 bases. CDR1 SGDLS and CDR2 YYNGEE come from the germline V gene. CDR3 and TCR beta VDJ profiling relied on genomic DNA as the template. TCRdb fed the reads into MiXCR, producing one record per CDR3 protein. The sample records 75,000 to 90,000 distinct CDR3 sequences, about half being singletons. This clonotype originated in a human donor in good health, serving as a control. The chain is built from TRBV9 and TRBJ2-3, with TRBD2 matching over 9 bases. The specimen sequenced was sorted CD4+, CD8+, or CD8+CD57+ T cells (not recorded which) from PBMCs. The CDR3 bases are TGTGCCAGCAGCGTTGGTAGCGGGAGTTTCACAGATACGCAGTATTTT. Translation: CASSVGSGSFTDTQYF.